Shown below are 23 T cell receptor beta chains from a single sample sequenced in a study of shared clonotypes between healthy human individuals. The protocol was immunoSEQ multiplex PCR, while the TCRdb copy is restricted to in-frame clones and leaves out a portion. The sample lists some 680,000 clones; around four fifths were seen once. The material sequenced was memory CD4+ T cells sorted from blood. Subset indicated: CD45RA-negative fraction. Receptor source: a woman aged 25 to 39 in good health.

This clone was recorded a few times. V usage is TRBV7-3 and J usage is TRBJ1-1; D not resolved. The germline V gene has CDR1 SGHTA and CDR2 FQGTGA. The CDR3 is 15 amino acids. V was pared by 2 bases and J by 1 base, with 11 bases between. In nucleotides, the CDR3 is TGTGCCAGCAGCTTAGTCCTAGTAGGGAACACTGAAGCTTTCTTT. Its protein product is CASSLVLVGNTEAFF. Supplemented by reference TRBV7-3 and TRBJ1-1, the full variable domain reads GAGVSQTPSNKVTEKGKYVELRCDPISGHTALYWYRQSLGQGPEFLIYFQGTGAADDSGLPNDRFFAVRPEGSVSTLKIQRTERGDSAVYLCASSLVLVGNTEAFFGQGTRLTVV.

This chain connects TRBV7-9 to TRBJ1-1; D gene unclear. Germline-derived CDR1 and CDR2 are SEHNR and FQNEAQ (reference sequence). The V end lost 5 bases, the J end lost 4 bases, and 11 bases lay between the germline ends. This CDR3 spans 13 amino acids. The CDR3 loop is CASSGTLVTEAFF. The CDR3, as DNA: TGTGCCAGCAGCGGTACCCTGGTCACTGAAGCTTTCTTT. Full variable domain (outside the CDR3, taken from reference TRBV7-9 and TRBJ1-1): DTGVSQNPRHKITKRGQNVTFRCDPISEHNRLYWYRQTLGQGPEFLTYFQNEAQLEKSRLLSDRFSAERPKGSFSTLEIQRTEQGDSAMYLCASSGTLVTEAFFGQGTRLTVV.

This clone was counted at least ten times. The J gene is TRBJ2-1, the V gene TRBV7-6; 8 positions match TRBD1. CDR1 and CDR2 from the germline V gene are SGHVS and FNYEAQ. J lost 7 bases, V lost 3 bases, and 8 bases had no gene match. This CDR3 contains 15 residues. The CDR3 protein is CASSFLPGQGNEQFF. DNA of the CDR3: TGTGCCAGCAGCTTTCTTCCTGGACAGGGAAATGAGCAGTTCTTC.

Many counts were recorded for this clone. CDR3 coding DNA: TGTGCCTACTGTCCGGGAGGGCCCGGAGATACGCAGTATTTT. Translating gives CAYCPGGPGDTQYF. The chain carries TRBV30 and TRBJ2-3; TRBD2 aligns across 8 bases. The CDR3 has 14 residues. Germline trimming cut 7 bases from V and 5 bases from J; bases unmatched to any gene: 11. In germline, CDR1 is GTSNPN, CDR2 SVGIG (reference sequence).

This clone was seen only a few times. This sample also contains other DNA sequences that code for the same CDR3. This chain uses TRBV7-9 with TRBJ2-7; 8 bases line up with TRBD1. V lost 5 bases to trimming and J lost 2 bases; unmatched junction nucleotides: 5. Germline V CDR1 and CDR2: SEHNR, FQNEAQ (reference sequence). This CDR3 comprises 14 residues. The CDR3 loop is CASSPTGGTYEQYF. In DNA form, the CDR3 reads TGTGCCAGCAGCCCCACAGGGGGAACCTACGAGCAGTACTTC.

The CDR3 sequence: CASRRDNNEQFF. The DNA for the CDR3 is TGTGCCAGCAGACGGGACAACAATGAGCAGTTCTTC. V and J are TRBV6-1 and TRBJ2-1; TRBD1 might be the D (6 bases). The V end was cut by 6 bases, the J end by 5 bases, with 8 bases between. This CDR3 is built from 12 residues. Germline values: CDR1 MNHNS, CDR2 SASEGT.

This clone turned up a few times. CDR3 nucleotide sequence: TGTGCCTGGAGTCGAGGAATAAACACTGAAGCTTTCTTT. Translating gives CAWSRGINTEAFF. V and J are TRBV30 and TRBJ1-1; D is unresolved. Per germline, CDR1 GTSNPN and CDR2 SVGIG (reference sequence). Trimming cost V 2 bases and J 2 bases, with 9 bases left between them. CDR3 length: 13 residues.

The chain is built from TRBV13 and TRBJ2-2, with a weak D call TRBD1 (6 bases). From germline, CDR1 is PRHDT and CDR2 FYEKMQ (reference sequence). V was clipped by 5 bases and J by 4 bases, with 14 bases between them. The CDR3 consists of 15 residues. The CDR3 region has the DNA TGTGCCAGCAGCCCAACCACAGGGAGCACCGGGGAGCTGTTTTTT. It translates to CASSPTTGSTGELFF. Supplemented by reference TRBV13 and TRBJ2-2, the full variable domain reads AAGVIQSPRHLIKEKRETATLKCYPIPRHDTVYWYQQGPGQDPQFLISFYEKMQSDKGSIPDRFSAQQFSDYHSELNMSSLELGDSALYFCASSPTTGSTGELFFGEGSRLTVL.

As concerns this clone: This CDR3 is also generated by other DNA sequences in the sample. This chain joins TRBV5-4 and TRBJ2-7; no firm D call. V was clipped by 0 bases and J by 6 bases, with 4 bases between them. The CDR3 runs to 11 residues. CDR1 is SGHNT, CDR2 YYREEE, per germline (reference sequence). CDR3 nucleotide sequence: TGTGCCAGCAGCTTGGACAGCGAGCAGTACTTC. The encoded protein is CASSLDSEQYF.

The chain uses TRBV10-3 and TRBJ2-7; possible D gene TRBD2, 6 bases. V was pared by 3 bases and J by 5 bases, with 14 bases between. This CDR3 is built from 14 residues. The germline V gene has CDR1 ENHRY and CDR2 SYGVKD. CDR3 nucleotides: TGTGCCATCAGTGATCGTCAGGGAGGTCACGAGCAGTACTTC. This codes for CAISDRQGGHEQYF.

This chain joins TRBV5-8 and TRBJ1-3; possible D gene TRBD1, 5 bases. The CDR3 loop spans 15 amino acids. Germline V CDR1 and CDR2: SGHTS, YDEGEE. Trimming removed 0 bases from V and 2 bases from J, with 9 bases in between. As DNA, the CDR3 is TGTGCCAGCAGCTTGGTTCCGGGGGCTGGAAACACCATATATTTT. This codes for CASSLVPGAGNTIYF.

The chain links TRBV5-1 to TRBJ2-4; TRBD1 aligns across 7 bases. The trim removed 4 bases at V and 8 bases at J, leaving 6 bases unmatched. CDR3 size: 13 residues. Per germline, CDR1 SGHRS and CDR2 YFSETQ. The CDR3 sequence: CASSLNQGDIQYF. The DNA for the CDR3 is TGCGCCAGCAGCCTGAACCAGGGGGACATTCAGTACTTC. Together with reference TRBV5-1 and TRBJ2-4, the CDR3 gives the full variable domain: KAGVTQTPRYLIKTRGQQVTLSCSPISGHRSVSWYQQTPGQGLQFLFEYFSETQRNKGNFPGRFSGRQFSNSRSEMNVSTLELGDSALYLCASSLNQGDIQYFGAGTRLSVL.

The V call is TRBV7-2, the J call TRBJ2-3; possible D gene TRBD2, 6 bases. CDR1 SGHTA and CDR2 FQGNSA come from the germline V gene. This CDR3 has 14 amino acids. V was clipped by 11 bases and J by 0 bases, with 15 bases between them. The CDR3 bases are TGTGCCTTGAGGGCGGGGCCTAGCACAGATACGCAGTATTTT. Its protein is CALRAGPSTDTQYF.

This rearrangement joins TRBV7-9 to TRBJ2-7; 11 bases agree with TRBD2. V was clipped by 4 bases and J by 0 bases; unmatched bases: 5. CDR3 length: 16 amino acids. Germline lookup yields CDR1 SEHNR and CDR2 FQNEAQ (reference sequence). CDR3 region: CASSSAGLADSYEQYF. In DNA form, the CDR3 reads TGTGCCAGCAGCTCCGCGGGACTAGCGGACTCCTACGAGCAGTACTTC.

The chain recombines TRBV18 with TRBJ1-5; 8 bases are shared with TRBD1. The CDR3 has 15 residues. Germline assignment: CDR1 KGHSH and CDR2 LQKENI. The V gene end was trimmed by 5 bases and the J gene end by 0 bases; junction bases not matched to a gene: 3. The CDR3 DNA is TGTGCCAGCTCAACAGGGGGGATTAGCAATCAGCCCCAGCATTTT. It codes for CASSTGGISNQPQHF.

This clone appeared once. The CDR3 region has the DNA TGTGCCAGCAGCTTGATTAGGGCTTCAGGTGCAACTAATGAAAAACTGTTTTTT. It is translated as CASSLIRASGATNEKLFF. V and J are TRBV5-8 and TRBJ1-4; no clear D. V was shortened by 1 base and J by 0 bases, with 16 bases between the two germline ends. Germline loops: CDR1 SGHTS, CDR2 YDEGEE. The CDR3 is 18 amino acids.

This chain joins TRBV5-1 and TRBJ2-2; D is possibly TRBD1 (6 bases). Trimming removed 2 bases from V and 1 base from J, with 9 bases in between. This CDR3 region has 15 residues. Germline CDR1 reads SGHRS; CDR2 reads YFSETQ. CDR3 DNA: TGCGCCAGCAGCTTACAGGGAGAGAACACCGGGGAGCTGTTTTTT. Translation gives CASSLQGENTGELFF.

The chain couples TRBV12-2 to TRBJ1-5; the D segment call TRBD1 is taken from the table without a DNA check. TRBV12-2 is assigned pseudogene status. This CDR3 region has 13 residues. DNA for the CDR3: TGTGCAAGTCGTACACCAGGTAATCAGCCCCAGCATTTT. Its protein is CASRTPGNQPQHF.

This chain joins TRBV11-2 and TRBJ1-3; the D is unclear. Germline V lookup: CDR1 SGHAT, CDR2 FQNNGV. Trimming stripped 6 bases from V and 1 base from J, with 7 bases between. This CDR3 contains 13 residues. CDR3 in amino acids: CASRRISGNTIYF. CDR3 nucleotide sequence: TGTGCCAGCAGGAGGATTTCTGGAAACACCATATATTTT.

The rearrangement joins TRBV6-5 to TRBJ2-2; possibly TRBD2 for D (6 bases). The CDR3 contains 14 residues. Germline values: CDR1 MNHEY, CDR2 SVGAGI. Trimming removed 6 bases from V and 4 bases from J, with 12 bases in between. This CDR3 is CASSYAGSTGELFF. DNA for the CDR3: TGTGCCAGCAGCTACGCGGGGAGCACCGGGGAGCTGTTTTTT.

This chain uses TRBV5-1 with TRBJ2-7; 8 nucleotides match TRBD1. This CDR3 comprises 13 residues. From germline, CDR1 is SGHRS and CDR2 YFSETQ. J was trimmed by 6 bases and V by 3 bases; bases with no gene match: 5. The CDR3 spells CASSYGQGGEQYF. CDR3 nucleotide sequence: TGCGCCAGCAGCTACGGACAGGGAGGCGAGCAGTACTTC.

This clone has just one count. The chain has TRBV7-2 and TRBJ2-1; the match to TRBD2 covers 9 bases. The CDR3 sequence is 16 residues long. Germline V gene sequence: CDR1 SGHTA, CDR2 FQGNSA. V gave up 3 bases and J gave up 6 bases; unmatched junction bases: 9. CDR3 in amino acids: CASSLLAGSQSNEQFF. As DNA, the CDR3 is TGTGCCAGCAGCTTGCTAGCGGGAAGCCAGTCCAATGAGCAGTTCTTC.

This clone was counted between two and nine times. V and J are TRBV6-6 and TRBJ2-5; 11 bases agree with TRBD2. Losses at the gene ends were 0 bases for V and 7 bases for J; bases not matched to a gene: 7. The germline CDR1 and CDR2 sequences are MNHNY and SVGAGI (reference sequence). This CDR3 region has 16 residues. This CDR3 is CASSYSGSGRAGTQYF. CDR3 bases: TGTGCCAGCAGTTACTCGGGTAGCGGGAGGGCCGGGACCCAGTACTTC.